The 6 T cell receptor beta chains given below trace back to one sample, sequenced in a study of cytomegalovirus exposure and HLA in healthy donors. The primer mix had 60 Vbeta and 13 Jbeta primers. Profiling relied on immunoSEQ multiplex PCR, and the TCRdb table lists in-frame clones only, not all of them. This sample yields some 130,000 clones, of which about 82% are seen a single time; approximately 4.8% belongs to the top ten. The sequenced material came from PBMCs. These receptors all come from a man aged 25 to 40 in good health.

The chain uses TRBV19 and TRBJ1-2, with 10 bases lining up with TRBD1. The CDR3 covers 15 residues. CDR1 is LNHDA, CDR2 SQIVND, per germline (reference sequence). Trimming took 7 bases from V and 4 from J; bases not matched to a gene: 9. The CDR3 spells CASTPRDRGLYGYTF. The CDR3 bases are TGTGCCAGTACCCCCCGGGACAGGGGCCTCTATGGCTACACCTTC.

The V call is TRBV29-1, the J call TRBJ2-5; 7 bases map to TRBD1. The DNA end lines up better with TRBJ2-7; the J call may be wrong. This CDR3 is 12 amino acids long. CDR1 SQVTM and CDR2 ANQGSEA come from the germline V gene. The CDR3 protein is CSVGTDSYEQYF. Written as DNA, the CDR3 is TGCAGCGTCGGGACAGACTCCTACGAGCAGTACTTC.

V usage is TRBV28 and J usage is TRBJ2-1; perhaps TRBD1 as D (5 bases). Per germline, CDR1 MDHEN and CDR2 SYDVKM. The CDR3 is 17 amino acids. Between the trimmed V and J ends, which lost 6 bases and 1 base, there was a span of 19 bases. The CDR3 DNA is TGTGCCAGCAGAATCGAGGACATGGGGCGTTCCTACAATGAGCAGTTCTTC. The encoded protein is CASRIEDMGRSYNEQFF.

J is TRBJ1-2 and V is TRBV5-1; 9 positions match TRBD1. Looked up from germline, CDR1 is SGHRS and CDR2 is YFSETQ. This CDR3 comprises 13 residues. V lost 5 bases to trimming and J lost 8 bases; unmatched junction nucleotides: 7. Written as DNA, the CDR3 is TGCGCCAGCAGGTCCGGGACAGGGCCAGGCTACACCTTC. Translating gives CASRSGTGPGYTF.

The chain recombines TRBV19 with TRBJ1-1, with a possible D match to TRBD1 (5 bases). V shed 10 bases and J shed 2 bases, with 17 bases lying between them. CDR3 length: 14 residues. The germline V gene encodes CDR1 LNHDA and CDR2 SQIVND (reference sequence). CDR3 sequence: CATRRGGSNTEAFF. For the CDR3, the DNA is TGTGCCACCCGTCGGGGGGGGAGTAACACTGAAGCTTTCTTT.

The CDR3, as DNA: TGTGCCAGCAGCGTAGTCGGGGGGATGGGAGTCTTTGACAATGAGCAGTTCTTC. Its translation: CASSVVGGMGVFDNEQFF. The rearrangement uses TRBV9 and TRBJ2-1; TRBD2 agrees at 7 bases. The trim removed 0 bases at V and 5 bases at J, leaving 14 bases unmatched. The CDR3 length is 18 residues. The germline CDR1 and CDR2 sequences are SGDLS and YYNGEE.